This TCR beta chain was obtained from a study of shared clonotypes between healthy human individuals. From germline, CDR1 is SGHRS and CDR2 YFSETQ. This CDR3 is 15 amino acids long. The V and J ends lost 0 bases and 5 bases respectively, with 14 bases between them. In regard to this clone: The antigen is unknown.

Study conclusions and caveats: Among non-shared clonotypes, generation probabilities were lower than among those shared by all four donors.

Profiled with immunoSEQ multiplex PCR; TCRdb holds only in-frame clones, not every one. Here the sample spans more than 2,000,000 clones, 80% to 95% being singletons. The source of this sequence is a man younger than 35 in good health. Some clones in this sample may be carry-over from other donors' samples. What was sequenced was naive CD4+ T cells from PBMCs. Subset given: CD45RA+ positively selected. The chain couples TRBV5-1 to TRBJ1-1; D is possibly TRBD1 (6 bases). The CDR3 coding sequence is TGCGCCAGCAGCTTGGTCCCAGGGGACTGGACTGAAGCTTTCTTT. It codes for CASSLVPGDWTEAFF.